This T cell receptor (beta chain) was captured by sequencing in a study of control samples from healthy donors and cancer patients. The V end was cut by 6 bases, the J end by 0 bases, with 12 bases between. This CDR3 contains 14 residues. CDR1 is MNHEY, CDR2 SVGAGI, per germline. Clones were sequenced by immunoSEQ multiplex PCR, and TCRdb holds only the in-frame ones, with some missing. In the table there are about 77,000 clones, approximately 92% of which are singletons. Material: blood. The rearrangement links TRBV6-5 to TRBJ2-7; perhaps D is TRBD1 or TRBD2 (5 bases each). The origin of this receptor is a woman aged 55-69 years in good health. CDR3 nucleotide sequence: TGTGCCAGCAGAGCCCGGGACGCCTCCTACGAGCAGTACTTC. It yields the protein CASRARDASYEQYF.